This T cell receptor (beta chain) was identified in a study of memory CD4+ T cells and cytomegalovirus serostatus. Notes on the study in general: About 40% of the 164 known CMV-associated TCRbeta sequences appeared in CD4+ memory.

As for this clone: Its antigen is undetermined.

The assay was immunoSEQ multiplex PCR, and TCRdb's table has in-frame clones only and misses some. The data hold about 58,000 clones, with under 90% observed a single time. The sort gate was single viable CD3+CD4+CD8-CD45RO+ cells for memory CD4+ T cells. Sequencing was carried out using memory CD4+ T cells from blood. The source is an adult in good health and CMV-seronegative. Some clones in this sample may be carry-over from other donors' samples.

The CDR3 protein is CASSQIAGGGDTQYF. CDR3 sequence (DNA): TGTGCCAGCAGCCAAATAGCGGGAGGGGGAGATACGCAGTATTTT. The chain recombines TRBV4-2 with TRBJ2-3, with 11 bases lining up with TRBD2. V lost 2 bases to trimming and J lost 5 bases; unmatched junction nucleotides: 3. The CDR3 contains 15 residues. Germline CDR1 reads LGHNA; CDR2 reads YNFKEQ.